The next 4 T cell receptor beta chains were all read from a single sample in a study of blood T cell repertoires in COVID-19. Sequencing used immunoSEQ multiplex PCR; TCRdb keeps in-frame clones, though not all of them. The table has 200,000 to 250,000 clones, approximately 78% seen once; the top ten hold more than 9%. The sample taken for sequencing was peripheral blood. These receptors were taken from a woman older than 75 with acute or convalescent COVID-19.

The CDR3 nucleotides read TGTGCCAGCAGCCCGGGTACGGTCAATCAGCCCCAGCATTTT. Translating gives CASSPGTVNQPQHF. The V gene is TRBV4-2, the J gene TRBJ1-5; D is unresolved. Trimming took off 4 bases at V and 3 bases at J, with 10 bases between the two ends. Germline CDR1 reads LGHNA; CDR2 reads YNFKEQ. The CDR3 covers 14 residues.

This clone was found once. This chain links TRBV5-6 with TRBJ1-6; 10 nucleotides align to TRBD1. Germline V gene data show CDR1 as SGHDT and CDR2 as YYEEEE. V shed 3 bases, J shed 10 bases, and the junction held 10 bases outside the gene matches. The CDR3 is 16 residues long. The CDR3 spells CASSWGTGATGSPLHF. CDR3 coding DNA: TGTGCCAGCAGCTGGGGGACAGGGGCAACGGGGTCACCCCTCCACTTT.

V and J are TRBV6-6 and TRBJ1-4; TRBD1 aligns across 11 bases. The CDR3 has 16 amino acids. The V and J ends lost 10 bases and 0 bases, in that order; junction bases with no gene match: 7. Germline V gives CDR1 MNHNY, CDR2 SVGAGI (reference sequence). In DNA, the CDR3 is TGTGCCACCAGACGGGGACAGGGGGCAACTAATGAAAAACTGTTTTTT. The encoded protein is CATRRGQGATNEKLFF.

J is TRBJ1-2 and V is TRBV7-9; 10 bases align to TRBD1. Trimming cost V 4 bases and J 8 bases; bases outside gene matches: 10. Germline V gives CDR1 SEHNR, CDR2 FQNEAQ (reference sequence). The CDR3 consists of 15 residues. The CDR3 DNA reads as TGTGCCAGCAGCTACCCCGGACAGGGGGGTTCGGGCTACACCTTC. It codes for CASSYPGQGGSGYTF.